A selection of T cell receptor beta chains follows, all from one sample in a study of blood T cell repertoires in COVID-19. TCRdb keeps only in-frame clones here, not all; method: immunoSEQ multiplex PCR. This sample has around 250,000 clones, with roughly nine tenths found just once. Sequencing was performed on PBMCs or T cells enriched from blood (not recorded which). These receptors came from a human donor in a cohort exposed to, infected with or recovered from COVID-19 (not recorded which). The donor label of this sample is uncertain. Each CDR3 is given with its conserved first and last residue.

>TRBV19|TRBJ2-6
CASEKLAGANVLTF
>TRBV5-6|TRBJ1-2
CASSSQAPGQGMYGYTF
>TRBV18|TRBJ1-3
CASSPQGQANSGNTIYF
>TRBV6-5|TRBJ1-1
CASSYGGVNTEAFF
>TRBV5-1|TRBJ1-2
CASSIGPLAGYTF
>TRBV6-1|TRBJ1-5
CASSEGLGQPQHF
>TRBV21-1|TRBJ2-3
CASSSRRTSGRCTYTQYF
>TRBV7-2|TRBJ2-5
CASSSLRETQYF
>TRBV10-1|TRBJ1-2
CASSEPPEGARGYTF
>TRBV6-5|TRBJ2-2
CASRLLEDTGELFF
>TRBV11-2|TRBJ2-5
CASSRGRLASETQYF
>TRBV30|TRBJ1-2
CAWSVRGAAYTF
>TRBV7-9|TRBJ2-5
CASSFEGSTGGETQYF
>TRBV9|TRBJ2-5
CASSVAGSGVQETQYF
>TRBV19|TRBJ1-2
CASSIGGARSYGYTF
>TRBV4-1|TRBJ2-3
CASSQDHRAYSTDTQYF
>TRBV7-2|TRBJ2-5
CASSLEAGVYETQYF
>TRBV11-3|TRBJ2-3
CASSLWGGASDTQYF
>TRBV5-5|TRBJ2-7
CASSLGSLAPVVPLVCF
>TRBV29-1|TRBJ2-1
CSVFRAGNEQFF
>TRBV27|TRBJ1-5
CASSWAVGQPQHF
>TRBV11-2|TRBJ1-1
CASSPGLNTEAFF
>TRBV18|TRBJ2-2
CASSPFDTGELFF